The clone carrying this T cell receptor (beta chain) was counted once. The data were taken from a study of shared clonotypes between healthy human individuals. Produced via immunoSEQ multiplex PCR; TCRdb's table is partial and in-frame only. The sample has under 350,000 clones, 87% seen once. The CDR3 has 16 residues. Germline CDR1 and CDR2: SGHRS and YFSETQ. The junction had 7 bases not matched to a gene; V was cut back by 4 bases and J by 2 bases. The sequence was obtained from a man between 18 and 35 years old in good health. The V call is TRBV5-1, the J call TRBJ2-1; 9 positions agree with TRBD2. Sequencing was carried out using memory CD8+ T cells sorted from blood. Subset: CD45RO+ cells pooled with CCR7-negative TemRA cells. CDR3 region: CASSDPPSGTYNEQFF. Written as DNA, the CDR3 is TGCGCCAGCAGCGATCCCCCTAGCGGGACCTACAATGAGCAGTTCTTC.